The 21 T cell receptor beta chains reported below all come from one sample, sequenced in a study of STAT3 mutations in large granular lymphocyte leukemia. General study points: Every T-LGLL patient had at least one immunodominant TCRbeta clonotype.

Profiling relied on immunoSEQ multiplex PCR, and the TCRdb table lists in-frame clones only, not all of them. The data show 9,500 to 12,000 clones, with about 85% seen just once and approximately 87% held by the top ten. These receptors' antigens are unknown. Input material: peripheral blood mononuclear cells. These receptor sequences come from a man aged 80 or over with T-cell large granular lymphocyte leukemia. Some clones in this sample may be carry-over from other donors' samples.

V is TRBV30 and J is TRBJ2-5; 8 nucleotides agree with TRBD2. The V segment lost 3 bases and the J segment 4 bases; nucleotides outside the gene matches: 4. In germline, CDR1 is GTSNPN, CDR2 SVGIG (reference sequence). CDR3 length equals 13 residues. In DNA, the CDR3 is TGTGCCTGGAGCGGGGGGGCAGGAGAGACCCAGTACTTC. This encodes CAWSGGAGETQYF.

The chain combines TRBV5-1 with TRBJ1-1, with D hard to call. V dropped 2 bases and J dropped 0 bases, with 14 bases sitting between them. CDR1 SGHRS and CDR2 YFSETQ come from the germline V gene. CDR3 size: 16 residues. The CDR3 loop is CASSFLSGRMNTEAFF. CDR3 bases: TGCGCCAGCAGCTTCCTGTCGGGCCGGATGAACACTGAAGCTTTCTTT.

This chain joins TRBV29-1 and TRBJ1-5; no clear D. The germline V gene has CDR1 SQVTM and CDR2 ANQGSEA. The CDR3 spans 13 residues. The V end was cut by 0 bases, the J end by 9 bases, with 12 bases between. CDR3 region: CSVEEDETGPQHF. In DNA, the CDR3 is TGCAGCGTTGAAGAGGACGAAACGGGGCCCCAGCATTTT.

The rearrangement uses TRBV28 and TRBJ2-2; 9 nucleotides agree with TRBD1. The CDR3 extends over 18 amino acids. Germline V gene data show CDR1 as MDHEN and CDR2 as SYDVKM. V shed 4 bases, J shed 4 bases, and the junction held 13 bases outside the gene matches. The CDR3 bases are TGTGCCAGCAGTTCCTTGGACAGGGGCGATTTGGGCACCGGGGAGCTGTTTTTT. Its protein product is CASSSLDRGDLGTGELFF.

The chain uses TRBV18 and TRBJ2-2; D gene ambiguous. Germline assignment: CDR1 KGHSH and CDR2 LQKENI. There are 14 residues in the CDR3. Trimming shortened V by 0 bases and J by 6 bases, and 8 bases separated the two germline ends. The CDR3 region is CASSPPHRSGELFF. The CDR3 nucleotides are TGTGCCAGCTCACCACCACATCGCTCCGGGGAGCTGTTTTTT.

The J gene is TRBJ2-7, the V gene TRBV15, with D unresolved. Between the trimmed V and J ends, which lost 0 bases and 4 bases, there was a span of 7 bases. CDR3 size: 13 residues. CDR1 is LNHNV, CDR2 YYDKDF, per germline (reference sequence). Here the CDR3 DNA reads TGTGCCACCAGCAGAGATCTGGGATACGAGCAGTACTTC. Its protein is CATSRDLGYEQYF.

The CDR3 loop is CASSLALWFSGNTIYF. CDR3 coding DNA: TGTGCCAGCAGCTTAGCGCTATGGTTCTCTGGAAACACCATATATTTT. The V gene is TRBV7-9, the J gene TRBJ1-3; D is unresolved. V lost 0 bases and J 0 bases, leaving 9 bases between the germline ends. This CDR3 region has 16 residues. Germline CDR1 SEHNR, CDR2 FQNEAQ (reference sequence).

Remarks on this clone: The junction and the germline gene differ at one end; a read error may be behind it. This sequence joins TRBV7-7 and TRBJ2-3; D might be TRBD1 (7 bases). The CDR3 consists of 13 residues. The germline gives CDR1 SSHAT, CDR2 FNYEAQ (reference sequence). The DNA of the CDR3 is TGTGCTAGCAGGGGGGCCGGCACAGATACGCAGTATTTT. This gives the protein CASRGAGTDTQYF.

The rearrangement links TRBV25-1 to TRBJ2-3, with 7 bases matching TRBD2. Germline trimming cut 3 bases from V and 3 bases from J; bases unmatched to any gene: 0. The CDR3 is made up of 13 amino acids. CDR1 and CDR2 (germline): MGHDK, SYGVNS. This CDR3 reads CASSEGGTDTQYF. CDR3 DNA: TGTGCCAGCAGTGAGGGGGGGACAGATACGCAGTATTTT.

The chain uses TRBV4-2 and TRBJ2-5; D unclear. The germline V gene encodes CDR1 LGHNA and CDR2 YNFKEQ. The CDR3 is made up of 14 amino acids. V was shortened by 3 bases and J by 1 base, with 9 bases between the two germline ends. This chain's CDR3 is CASSQGFGQETQYF. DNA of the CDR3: TGTGCCAGCAGCCAGGGATTTGGCCAAGAGACCCAGTACTTC.

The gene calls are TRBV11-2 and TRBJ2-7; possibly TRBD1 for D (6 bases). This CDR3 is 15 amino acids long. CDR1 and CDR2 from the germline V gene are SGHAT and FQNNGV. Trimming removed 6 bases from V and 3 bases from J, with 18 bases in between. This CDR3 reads CASRLGQGPYYEQYF. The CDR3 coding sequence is TGTGCCAGCAGGTTGGGGCAGGGGCCCTACTACGAGCAGTACTTC.

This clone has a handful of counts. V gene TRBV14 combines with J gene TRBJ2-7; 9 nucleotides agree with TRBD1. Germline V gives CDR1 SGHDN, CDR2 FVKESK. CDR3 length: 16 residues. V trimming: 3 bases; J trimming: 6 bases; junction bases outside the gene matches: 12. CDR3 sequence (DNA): TGTGCCAGCAGCCAGGGAAGGGGGACAGGGAATTTCGAGCAGTACTTC. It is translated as CASSQGRGTGNFEQYF.

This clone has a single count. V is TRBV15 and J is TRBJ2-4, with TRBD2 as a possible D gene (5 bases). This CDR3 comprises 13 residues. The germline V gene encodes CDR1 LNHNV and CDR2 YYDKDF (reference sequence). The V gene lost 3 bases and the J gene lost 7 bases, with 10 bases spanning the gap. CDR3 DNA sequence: TGTGCCACCAGCAGTTCCCCGGGGAACATTCAGTACTTC. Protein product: CATSSSPGNIQYF.

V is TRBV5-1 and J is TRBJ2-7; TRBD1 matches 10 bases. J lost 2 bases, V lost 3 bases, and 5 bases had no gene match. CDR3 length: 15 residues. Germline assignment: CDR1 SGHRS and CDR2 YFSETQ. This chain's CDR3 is CASSSGQGGTYEQYF. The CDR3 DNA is TGCGCCAGCAGCTCCGGACAGGGGGGGACCTACGAGCAGTACTTC.

The CDR3, as DNA: TGCGCCAGCAGCTCCGGAGGTAGTCAAGAGACCCAGTACTTC. This translates into CASSSGGSQETQYF. The rearrangement uses TRBV5-1 and TRBJ2-5, with D possibly matching TRBD2 (5 bases). The germline V and J ends were trimmed by 3 bases and 2 bases, with 11 bases remaining between them. The CDR3 extends over 14 amino acids. Germline CDR1 and CDR2: SGHRS and YFSETQ.

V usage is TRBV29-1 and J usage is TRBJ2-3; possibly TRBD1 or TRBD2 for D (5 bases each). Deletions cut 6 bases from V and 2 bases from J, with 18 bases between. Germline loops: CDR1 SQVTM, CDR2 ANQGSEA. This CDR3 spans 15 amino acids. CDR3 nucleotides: TGCAGCGTGAAGGAAGGGACCCATCTCACAGATACGCAGTATTTT. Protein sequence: CSVKEGTHLTDTQYF.

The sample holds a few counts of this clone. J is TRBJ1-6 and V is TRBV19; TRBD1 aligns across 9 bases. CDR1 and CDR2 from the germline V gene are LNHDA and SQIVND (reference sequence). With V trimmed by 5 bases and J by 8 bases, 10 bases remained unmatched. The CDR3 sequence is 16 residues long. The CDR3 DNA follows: TGTGCCAGTAGTGTTGGGACAGGGCGAACGCATTCACCCCTCCACTTT. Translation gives CASSVGTGRTHSPLHF.

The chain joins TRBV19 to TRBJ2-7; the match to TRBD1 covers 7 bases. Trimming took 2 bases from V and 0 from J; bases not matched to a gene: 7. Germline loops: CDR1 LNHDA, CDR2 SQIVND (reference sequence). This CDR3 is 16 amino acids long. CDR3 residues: CASSISGTVPSYEQYF. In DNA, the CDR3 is TGTGCCAGTAGTATATCGGGGACAGTGCCCTCCTACGAGCAGTACTTC.

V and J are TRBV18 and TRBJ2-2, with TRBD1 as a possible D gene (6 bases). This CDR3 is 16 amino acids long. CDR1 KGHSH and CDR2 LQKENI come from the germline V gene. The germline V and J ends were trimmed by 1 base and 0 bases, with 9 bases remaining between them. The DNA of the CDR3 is TGTGCCAGCTCACCACTGGGGGCTGCGAACACCGGGGAGCTGTTTTTT. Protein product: CASSPLGAANTGELFF.

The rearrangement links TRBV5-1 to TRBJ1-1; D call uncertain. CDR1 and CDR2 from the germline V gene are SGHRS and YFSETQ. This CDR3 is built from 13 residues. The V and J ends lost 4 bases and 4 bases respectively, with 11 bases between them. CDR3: CASSQDLATEAFF. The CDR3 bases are TGCGCCAGCAGCCAGGACTTGGCCACTGAAGCTTTCTTT.

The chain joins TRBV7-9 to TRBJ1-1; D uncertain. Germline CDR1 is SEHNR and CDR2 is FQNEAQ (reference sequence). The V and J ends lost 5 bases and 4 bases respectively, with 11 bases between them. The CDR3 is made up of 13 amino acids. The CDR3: CASSPPAVTEAFF. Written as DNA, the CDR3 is TGTGCCAGCAGCCCCCCGGCGGTCACTGAAGCTTTCTTT.